The 5 T cell receptor beta chains below all came from one sample that was sequenced in a study of T-cell memory formation after mild COVID-19. MiXCR was run by TCRdb on the 5' RACE reads, yielding one entry per CDR3 protein. The table shows 400,000 or so distinct CDR3 sequences, with about 21% occurring only once. Sequenced material: PBMCs or a T cell subset sorted from them (not recorded which). These TCRs come from an adult woman who had mild COVID-19 (a few samples of this study predate the infection). Cell type and time point are not known.

The V gene is TRBV5-1, the J gene TRBJ2-7, with D perhaps TRBD1 (5 bases). CDR3 length: 14 residues. The V gene's germline CDR1 is SGHRS and CDR2 YFSETQ. The V gene lost 2 bases and the J gene lost 4 bases, with 13 bases spanning the gap. CDR3 protein: CASSLQAGEYEQYF. CDR3 coding DNA: TGCGCCAGCAGCTTACAGGCAGGAGAGTACGAGCAGTACTTC.

This clonotype was seen many times. The J gene is TRBJ2-1, the V gene TRBV12-3 or TRBV12-4, with 8 bases aligning to TRBD1. The trim removed 6 bases at V and 6 bases at J, leaving 7 bases unmatched. The CDR3 has 14 amino acids. This CDR3 reads CASSLSGTGNEQFF. CDR3 in DNA: TGTGCCAGCAGCTTATCCGGGACAGGCAATGAGCAGTTCTTC.

This clonotype was seen only a few times. The chain uses TRBV5-5 and TRBJ2-1; 9 bases are a match to TRBD2. Trimming took 1 base from V and 3 from J; bases not matched to a gene: 2. The germline V gene encodes CDR1 SGHKS and CDR2 YYEKEE (reference sequence). The CDR3 runs to 15 residues. The CDR3 reads CASSLWTSDYNEQFF. CDR3 DNA sequence: TGTGCCAGCAGCTTGTGGACTAGCGACTACAATGAGCAGTTCTTC.

This clonotype was detected only a few times. The V call is TRBV12-3 or TRBV12-4, the J call TRBJ2-5; 11 nucleotides agree with TRBD2. The V and J ends lost 0 bases and 5 bases, in that order; junction bases with no gene match: 5. The CDR3 is 16 amino acids. The CDR3 protein is CASSLALAGGQETQYF. DNA for the CDR3: TGTGCCAGCAGTTTAGCCTTAGCGGGGGGGCAGGAGACCCAGTACTTC.

V usage is TRBV18 and J usage is TRBJ2-7; TRBD1 is a possible D gene (6 bases). The germline gives CDR1 KGHSH, CDR2 LQKENI. Trimming removed 4 bases from V and 6 bases from J, with 13 bases in between. This CDR3 is 13 amino acids long. CDR3 DNA sequence: TGTGCCAGCTCACTAGAACAGGGTGGCGAGCAGTACTTC. This gives the protein CASSLEQGGEQYF.